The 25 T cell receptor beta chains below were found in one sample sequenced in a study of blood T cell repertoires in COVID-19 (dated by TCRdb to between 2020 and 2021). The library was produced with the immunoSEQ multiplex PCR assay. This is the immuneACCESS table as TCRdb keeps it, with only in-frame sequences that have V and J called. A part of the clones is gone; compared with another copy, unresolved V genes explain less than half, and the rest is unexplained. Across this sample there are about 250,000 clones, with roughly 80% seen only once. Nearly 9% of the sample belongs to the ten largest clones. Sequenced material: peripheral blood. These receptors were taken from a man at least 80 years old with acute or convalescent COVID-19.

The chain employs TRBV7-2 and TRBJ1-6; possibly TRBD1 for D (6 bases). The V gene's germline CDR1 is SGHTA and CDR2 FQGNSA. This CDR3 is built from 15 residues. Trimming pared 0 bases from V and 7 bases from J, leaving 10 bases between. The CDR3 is CASSLAPRGNSPLHF. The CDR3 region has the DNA TGTGCCAGCAGCTTAGCGCCCAGGGGCAATTCACCCCTCCACTTT.

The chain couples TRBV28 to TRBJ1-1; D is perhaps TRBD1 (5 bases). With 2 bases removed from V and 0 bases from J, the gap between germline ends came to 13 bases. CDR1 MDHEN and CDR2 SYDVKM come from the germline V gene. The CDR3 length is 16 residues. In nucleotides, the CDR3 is TGTGCCAGCAGTTTAATGGCAGGACACATGAACACTGAAGCTTTCTTT. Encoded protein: CASSLMAGHMNTEAFF.

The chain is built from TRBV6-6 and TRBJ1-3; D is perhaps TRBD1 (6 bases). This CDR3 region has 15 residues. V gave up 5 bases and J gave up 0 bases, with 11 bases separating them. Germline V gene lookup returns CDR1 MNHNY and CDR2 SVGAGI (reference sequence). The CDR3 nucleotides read TGTGCCAGCAGTGAGGGGGTTCGCTCTGGAAACACCATATATTTT. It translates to CASSEGVRSGNTIYF.

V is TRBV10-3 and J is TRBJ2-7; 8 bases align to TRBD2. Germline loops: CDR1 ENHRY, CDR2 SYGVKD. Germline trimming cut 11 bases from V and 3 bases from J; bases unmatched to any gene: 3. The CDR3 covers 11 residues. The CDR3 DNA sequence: TGTGCCGTACTAGCGGACTACGAGCAGTACTTC. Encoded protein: CAVLADYEQYF.

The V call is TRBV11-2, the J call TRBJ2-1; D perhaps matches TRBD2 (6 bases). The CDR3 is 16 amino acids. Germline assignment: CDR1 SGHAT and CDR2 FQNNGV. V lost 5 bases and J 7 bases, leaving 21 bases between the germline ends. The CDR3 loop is CASSLQPGVERNEQFF. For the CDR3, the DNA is TGTGCCAGCAGCCTCCAGCCGGGAGTCGAGAGGAATGAGCAGTTCTTC.

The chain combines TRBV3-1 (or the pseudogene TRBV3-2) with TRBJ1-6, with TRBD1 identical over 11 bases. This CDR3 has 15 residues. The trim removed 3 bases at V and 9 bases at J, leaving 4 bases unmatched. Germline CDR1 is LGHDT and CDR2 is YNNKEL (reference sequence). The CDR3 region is CASSHGQGAVSPLHF. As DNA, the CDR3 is TGTGCCAGCAGCCACGGACAGGGGGCTGTTTCACCCCTCCACTTT.

CDR3 residues: CASSFLGHGNTGELFF. The CDR3 DNA is TGTGCCAGCAGTTTCCTCGGACATGGAAACACCGGGGAGCTGTTTTTT. This rearrangement joins TRBV27 to TRBJ2-2; TRBD1 is a possible D gene (5 bases). Looked up from germline, CDR1 is MNHEY and CDR2 is SMNVEV (reference sequence). The V gene lost 3 bases and the J gene lost 2 bases, with 13 bases spanning the gap. The CDR3 has 16 residues.

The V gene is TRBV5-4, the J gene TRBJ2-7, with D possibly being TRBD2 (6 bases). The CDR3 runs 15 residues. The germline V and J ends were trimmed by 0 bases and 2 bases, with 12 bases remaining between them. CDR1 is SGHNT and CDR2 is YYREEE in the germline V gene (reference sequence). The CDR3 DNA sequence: TGTGCCAGCAGCTTGGGGGGACTCGTCGCCTACGAGCAGTACTTC. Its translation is CASSLGGLVAYEQYF.

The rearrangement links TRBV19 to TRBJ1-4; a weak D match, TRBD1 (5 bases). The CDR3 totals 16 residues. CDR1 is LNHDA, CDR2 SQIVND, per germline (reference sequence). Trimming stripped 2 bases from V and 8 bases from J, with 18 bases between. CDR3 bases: TGTGCCAGTAGTATATTAGGGGAAAGGCGACGCGAAAAACTGTTTTTT. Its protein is CASSILGERRREKLFF.

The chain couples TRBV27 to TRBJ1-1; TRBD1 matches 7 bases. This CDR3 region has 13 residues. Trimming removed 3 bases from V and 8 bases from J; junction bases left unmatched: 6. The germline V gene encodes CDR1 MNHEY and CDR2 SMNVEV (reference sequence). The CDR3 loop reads CASSFGTELEAFF. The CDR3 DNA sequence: TGTGCCAGCAGTTTCGGGACAGAACTAGAAGCTTTCTTT.

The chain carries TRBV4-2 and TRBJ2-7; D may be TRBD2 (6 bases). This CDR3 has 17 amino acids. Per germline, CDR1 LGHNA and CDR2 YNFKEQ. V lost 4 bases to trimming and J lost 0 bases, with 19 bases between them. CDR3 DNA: TGTGCCAGCAGCCCCCGCTACCGGGACTGGAGCTCCTACGAGCAGTACTTC. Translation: CASSPRYRDWSSYEQYF.

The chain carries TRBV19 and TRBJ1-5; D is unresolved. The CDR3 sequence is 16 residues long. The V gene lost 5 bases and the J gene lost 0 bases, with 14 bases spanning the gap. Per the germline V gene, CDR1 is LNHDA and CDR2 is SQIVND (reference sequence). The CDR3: CASSPRSGDSNQPQHF. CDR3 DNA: TGTGCCAGTAGTCCCCGCAGCGGAGATAGCAATCAGCCCCAGCATTTT.

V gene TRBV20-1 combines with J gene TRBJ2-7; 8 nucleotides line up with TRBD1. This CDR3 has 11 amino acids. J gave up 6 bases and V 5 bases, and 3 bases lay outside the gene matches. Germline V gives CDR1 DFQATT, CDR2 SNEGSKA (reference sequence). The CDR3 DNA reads TGCAGTGCTGACAGGGGAGGCGAGCAGTACTTC. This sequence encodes CSADRGGEQYF.

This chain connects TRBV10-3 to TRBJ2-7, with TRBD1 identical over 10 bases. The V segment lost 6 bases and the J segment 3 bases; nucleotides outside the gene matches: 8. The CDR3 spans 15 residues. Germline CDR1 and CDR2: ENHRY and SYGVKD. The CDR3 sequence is CAIRDGTGVNYEQYF. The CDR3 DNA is TGTGCCATCAGGGACGGGACAGGGGTCAACTACGAGCAGTACTTC.

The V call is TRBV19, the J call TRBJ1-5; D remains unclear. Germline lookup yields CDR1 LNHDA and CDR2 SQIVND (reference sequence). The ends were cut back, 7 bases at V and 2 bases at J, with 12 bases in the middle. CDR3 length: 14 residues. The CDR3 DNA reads TGTGCCAGTATGCAGCAGGTCGGCAATCAGCCCCAGCATTTT. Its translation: CASMQQVGNQPQHF.

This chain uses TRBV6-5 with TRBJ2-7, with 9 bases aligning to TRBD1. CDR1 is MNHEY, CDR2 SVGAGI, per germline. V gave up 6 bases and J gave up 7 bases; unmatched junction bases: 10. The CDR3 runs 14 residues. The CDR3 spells CASRDRGLLLEQYF. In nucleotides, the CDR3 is TGTGCCAGCAGGGACAGGGGACTTCTCTTGGAGCAGTACTTC.

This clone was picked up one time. CDR3 residues: CASSSGRLSSYEQYF. DNA of the CDR3: TGTGCCAGCAGTTCAGGGAGGCTCAGCTCCTACGAGCAGTACTTC. V gene TRBV27 combines with J gene TRBJ2-7; TRBD2 might be the D (6 bases). Germline V lookup: CDR1 MNHEY, CDR2 SMNVEV (reference sequence). The CDR3 covers 15 residues. Trimming took 4 bases from V and 0 from J, leaving 13 bases between them.

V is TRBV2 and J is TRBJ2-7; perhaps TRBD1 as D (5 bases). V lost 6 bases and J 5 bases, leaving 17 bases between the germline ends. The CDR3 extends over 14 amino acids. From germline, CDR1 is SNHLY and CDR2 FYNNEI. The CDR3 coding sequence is TGTGCCAGCAGGGGTCAGGGAAAAACTAACGAGCAGTACTTC. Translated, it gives CASRGQGKTNEQYF.

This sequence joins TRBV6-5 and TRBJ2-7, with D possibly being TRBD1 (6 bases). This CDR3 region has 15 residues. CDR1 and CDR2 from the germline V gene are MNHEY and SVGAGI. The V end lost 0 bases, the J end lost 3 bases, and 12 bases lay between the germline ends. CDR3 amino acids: CASSYSTGGLYEQYF. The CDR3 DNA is TGTGCCAGCAGTTACTCGACAGGCGGCCTCTACGAGCAGTACTTC.

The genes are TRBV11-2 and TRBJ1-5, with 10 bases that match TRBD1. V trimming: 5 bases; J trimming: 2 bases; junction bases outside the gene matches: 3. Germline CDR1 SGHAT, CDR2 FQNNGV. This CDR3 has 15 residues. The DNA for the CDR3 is TGTGCCAGCAGCGCGACAGGGGGCGGCAATCAGCCCCAGCATTTT. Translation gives CASSATGGGNQPQHF.

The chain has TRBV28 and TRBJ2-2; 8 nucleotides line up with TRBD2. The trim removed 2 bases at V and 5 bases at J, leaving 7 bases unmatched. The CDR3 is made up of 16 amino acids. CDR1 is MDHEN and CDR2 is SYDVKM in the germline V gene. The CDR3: CASSLDPRGGTGELFF. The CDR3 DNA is TGTGCCAGCAGTTTAGACCCCCGGGGGGGGACCGGGGAGCTGTTTTTT. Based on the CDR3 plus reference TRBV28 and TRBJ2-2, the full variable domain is DVKVTQSSRYLVKRTGEKVFLECVQDMDHENMFWYRQDPGLGLRLIYFSYDVKMKEKGDIPEGYSVSREKKERFSLILESASTNQTSMYLCASSLDPRGGTGELFFGEGSRLTVL.

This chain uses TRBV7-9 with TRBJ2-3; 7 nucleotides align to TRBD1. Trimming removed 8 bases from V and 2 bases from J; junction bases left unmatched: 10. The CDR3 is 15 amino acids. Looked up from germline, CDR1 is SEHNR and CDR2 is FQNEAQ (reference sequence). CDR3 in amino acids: CASLRQGSPTDTQYF. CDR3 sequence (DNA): TGTGCCAGCCTCCGACAGGGCTCTCCCACAGATACGCAGTATTTT.

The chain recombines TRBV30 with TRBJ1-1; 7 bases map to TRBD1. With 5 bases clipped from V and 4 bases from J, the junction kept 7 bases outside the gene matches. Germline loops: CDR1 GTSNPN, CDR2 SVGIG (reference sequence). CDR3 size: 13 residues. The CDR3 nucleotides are TGTGCCTGGGGCAGACAGGGCCCCACTGAAGCTTTCTTT. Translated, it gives CAWGRQGPTEAFF. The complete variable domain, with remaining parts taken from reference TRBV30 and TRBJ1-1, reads SQTIHQWPATLVQPVGSPLSLECTVEGTSNPNLYWYRQAAGRGLQLLFYSVGIGQISSEVPQNLSASRPQDRQFILSSKKLLLSDSGFYLCAWGRQGPTEAFFGQGTRLTVV.

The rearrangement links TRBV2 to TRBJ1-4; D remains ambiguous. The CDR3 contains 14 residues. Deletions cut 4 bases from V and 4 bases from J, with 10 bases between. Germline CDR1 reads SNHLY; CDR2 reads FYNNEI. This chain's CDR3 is CASSGANYNEKLFF. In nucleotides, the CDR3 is TGTGCCAGCAGTGGGGCAAATTATAATGAAAAACTGTTTTTT.

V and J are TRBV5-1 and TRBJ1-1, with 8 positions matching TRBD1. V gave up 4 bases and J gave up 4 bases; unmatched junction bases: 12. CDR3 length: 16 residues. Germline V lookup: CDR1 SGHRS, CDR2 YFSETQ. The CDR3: CASSPAGRGHGTEAFF. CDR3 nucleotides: TGCGCCAGCAGCCCGGCCGGCAGGGGGCATGGCACTGAAGCTTTCTTT.